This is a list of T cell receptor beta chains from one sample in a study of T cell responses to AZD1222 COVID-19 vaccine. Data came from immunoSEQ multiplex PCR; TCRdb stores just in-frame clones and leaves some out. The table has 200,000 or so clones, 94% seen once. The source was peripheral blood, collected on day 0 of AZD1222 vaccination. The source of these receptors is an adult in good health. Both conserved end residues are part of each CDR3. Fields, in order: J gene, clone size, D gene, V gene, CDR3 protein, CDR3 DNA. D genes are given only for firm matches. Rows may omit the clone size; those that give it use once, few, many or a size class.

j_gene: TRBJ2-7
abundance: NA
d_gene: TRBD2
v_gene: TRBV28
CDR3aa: CASSLGTILYEQYF
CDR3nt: TGTGCCAGCAGTTTGGGGACTATCCTCTACGAGCAGTACTTC

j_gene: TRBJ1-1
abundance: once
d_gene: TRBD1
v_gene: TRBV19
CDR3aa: CASSIVGTGYSNTEAFF
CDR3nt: TGTGCCAGTAGTATAGTGGGGACAGGGTACTCGAACACTGAAGCTTTCTTT

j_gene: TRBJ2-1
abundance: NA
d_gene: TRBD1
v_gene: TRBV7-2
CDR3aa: CASSESTGGEQFF
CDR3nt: TGTGCCAGCAGTGAAAGCACAGGGGGTGAGCAGTTCTTC

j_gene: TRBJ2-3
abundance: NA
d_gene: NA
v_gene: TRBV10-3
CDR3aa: CAIRRGGLGTDTQYF
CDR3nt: TGTGCCATCCGAAGAGGGGGACTTGGCACAGATACGCAGTATTTT

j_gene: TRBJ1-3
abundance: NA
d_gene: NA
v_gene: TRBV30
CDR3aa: CAWSPGSQGNTIYF
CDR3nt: TGTGCCTGGAGTCCGGGCTCCCAGGGAAACACCATATATTTT

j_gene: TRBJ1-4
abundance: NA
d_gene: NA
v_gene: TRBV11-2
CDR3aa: CASSLEAISGEKLFF
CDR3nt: TGTGCCAGCAGCTTAGAGGCCATATCGGGGGAAAAACTGTTTTTT

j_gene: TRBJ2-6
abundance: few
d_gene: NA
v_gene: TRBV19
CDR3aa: CASSITRQVSGANVLTF
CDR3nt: TGTGCCAGTAGTATAACCCGACAGGTCTCTGGGGCCAACGTCCTGACTTTC

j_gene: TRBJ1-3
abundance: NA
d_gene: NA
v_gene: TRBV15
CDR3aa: CATSITGNTIYF
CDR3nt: TGTGCCACCAGCATTACTGGAAACACCATATATTTT

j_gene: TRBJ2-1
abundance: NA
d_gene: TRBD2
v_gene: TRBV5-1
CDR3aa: CASSPAAGLAGVNEQFF
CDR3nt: TGCGCCAGCAGCCCAGCTGCGGGACTAGCGGGAGTAAATGAGCAGTTCTTC

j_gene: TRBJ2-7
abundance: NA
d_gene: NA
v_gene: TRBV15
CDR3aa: CATSRGQGTYEQYF
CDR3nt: TGTGCCACCAGCAGAGGGCAGGGCACCTACGAGCAGTACTTC

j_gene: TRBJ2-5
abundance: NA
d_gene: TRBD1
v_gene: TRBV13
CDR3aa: CASSTRTGGQETQYF
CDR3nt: TGTGCCAGCAGCACCCGGACAGGGGGCCAAGAGACCCAGTACTTC

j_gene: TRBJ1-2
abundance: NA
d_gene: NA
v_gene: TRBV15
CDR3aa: CATSRDQAGYGYTF
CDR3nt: TGTGCCACCAGCAGAGATCAAGCAGGCTATGGCTACACCTTC

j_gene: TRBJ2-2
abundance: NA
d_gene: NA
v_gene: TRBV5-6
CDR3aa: CASSRQGIGELFF
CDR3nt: TGTGCCAGCAGCCGTCAGGGGATCGGGGAGCTGTTTTTT

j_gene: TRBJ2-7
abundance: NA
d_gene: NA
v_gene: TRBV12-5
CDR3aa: CASGFSSYEQYF
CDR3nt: TGTGCTAGTGGTTTTAGCTCCTACGAGCAGTACTTC

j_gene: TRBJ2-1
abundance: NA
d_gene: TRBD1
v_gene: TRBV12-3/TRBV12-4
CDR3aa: CASRSTGNNEQFF
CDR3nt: TGTGCCAGCAGATCGACAGGGAACAATGAGCAGTTCTTC

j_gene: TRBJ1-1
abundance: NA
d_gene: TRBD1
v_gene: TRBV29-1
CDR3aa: CSVRTGAGTEAFF
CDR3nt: TGCAGCGTGAGGACAGGGGCGGGAACTGAAGCTTTCTTT

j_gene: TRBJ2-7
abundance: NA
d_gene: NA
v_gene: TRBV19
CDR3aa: CASSGGRREQYF
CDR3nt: TGTGCCAGTAGTGGTGGCAGGCGCGAGCAGTACTTC

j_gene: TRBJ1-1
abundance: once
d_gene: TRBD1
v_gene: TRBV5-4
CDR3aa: CASSPQGAQLQTEAFF
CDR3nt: TGTGCCAGCAGCCCGCAGGGGGCGCAGCTTCAGACTGAAGCTTTCTTT

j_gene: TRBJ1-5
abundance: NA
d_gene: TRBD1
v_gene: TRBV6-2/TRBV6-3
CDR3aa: CASSHNRGKEPQHF
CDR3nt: TGTGCCAGCAGTCACAACAGGGGCAAGGAGCCCCAGCATTTT

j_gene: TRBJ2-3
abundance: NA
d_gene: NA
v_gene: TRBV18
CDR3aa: CASSPYGGADTQYF
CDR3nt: TGTGCCAGCTCACCCTACGGGGGCGCAGATACGCAGTATTTT

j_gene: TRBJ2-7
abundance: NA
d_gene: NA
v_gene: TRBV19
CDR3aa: CASTTSTGAVLSYEQYF
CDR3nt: TGTGCCAGTACCACGTCCACGGGGGCGGTGCTCTCCTACGAGCAGTACTTC

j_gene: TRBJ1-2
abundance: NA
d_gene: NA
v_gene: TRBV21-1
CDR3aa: CASSKLKPKNYGYTF
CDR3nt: TGTGCCAGCAGCAAATTAAAGCCGAAAAACTATGGCTACACCTTC

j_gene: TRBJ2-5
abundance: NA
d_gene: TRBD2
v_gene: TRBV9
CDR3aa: CASSVGVAGGEETQYF
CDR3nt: TGTGCCAGCAGCGTAGGAGTAGCGGGAGGGGAAGAGACCCAGTACTTC

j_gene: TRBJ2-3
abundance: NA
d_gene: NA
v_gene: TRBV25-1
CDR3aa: CASSGTKGAQYF
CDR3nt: TGTGCCAGCAGTGGAACTAAGGGGGCGCAGTATTTT

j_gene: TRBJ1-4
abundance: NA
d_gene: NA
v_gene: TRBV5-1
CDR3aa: CASSPRSAPNEKLFF
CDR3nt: TGCGCCAGCAGCCCTCGTTCAGCTCCGAATGAAAAACTGTTTTTT

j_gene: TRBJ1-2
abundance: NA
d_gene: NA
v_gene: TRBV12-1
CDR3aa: CASSQRPPAVSNGYTF
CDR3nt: TGTGCCAGCAGCCAAAGACCTCCGGCCGTCAGCAATGGCTACACCTTC

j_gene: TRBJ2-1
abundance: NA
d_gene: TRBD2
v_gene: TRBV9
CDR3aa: CASSGWGLAGGRSYNEQFF
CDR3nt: TGTGCCAGCAGCGGATGGGGACTAGCGGGAGGTAGGTCCTACAATGAGCAGTTCTTC

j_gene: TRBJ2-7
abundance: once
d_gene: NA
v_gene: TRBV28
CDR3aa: CASRVGIQGRSYEQYF
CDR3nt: TGTGCCAGCAGAGTTGGGATCCAGGGTAGGTCCTACGAGCAGTACTTC

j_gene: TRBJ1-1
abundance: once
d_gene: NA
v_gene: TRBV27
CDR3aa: CASSPAGAAAGTEAFF
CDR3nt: TGTGCCAGCAGCCCCGCGGGGGCAGCTGCTGGGACTGAAGCTTTCTTT

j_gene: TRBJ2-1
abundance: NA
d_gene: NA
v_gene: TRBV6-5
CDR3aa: CASSSPPENEQFF
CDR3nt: TGTGCCAGCAGTTCCCCCCCGGAAAATGAGCAGTTCTTC

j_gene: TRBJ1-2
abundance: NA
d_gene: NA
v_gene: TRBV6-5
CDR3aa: CASSLGPIPNYGYTF
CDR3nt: TGTGCCAGCAGCCTAGGACCGATTCCTAACTATGGCTACACCTTC

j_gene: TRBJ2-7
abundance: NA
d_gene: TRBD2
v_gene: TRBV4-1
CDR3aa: CASSQDRMGGGDEQYF
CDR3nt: TGCGCCAGCAGCCAAGATCGAATGGGGGGAGGGGACGAGCAGTACTTC